Below are 19 T cell receptor beta chains sequenced from a single sample in a study of blood T cell repertoires in COVID-19. Using immunoSEQ multiplex PCR, the repertoire was profiled, and TCRdb retains in-frame clones only, with some absent. The sample has about 140,000 clones; less than 80% are singletons. Specimen: peripheral blood. The receptors shown here come from a man in his 60s with acute or convalescent COVID-19.

This clone occurred once. The chain has TRBV18 and TRBJ1-1; 7 nucleotides match TRBD1. Germline CDR1 and CDR2: KGHSH and LQKENI. V dropped 0 bases and J dropped 1; count of bases not matched to a gene: 8. The CDR3 extends over 17 amino acids. CDR3 protein: CASSPPSGQGGNTEAFF. Written as DNA, the CDR3 is TGTGCCAGCTCACCACCGTCCGGGCAGGGGGGGAACACTGAAGCTTTCTTT.

The genes are TRBV10-3 and TRBJ1-4; 10 nucleotides line up with TRBD1. Looked up from germline, CDR1 is ENHRY and CDR2 is SYGVKD. CDR3 length: 13 amino acids. V shed 9 bases, J shed 5 bases, and the junction held 3 bases outside the gene matches. The CDR3: CAIQGQGNEKLFF. In DNA form, the CDR3 reads TGTGCCATTCAGGGACAGGGGAATGAAAAACTGTTTTTT.

This clone was picked up one time. The chain combines TRBV6-5 with TRBJ2-3; possibly TRBD2 for D (6 bases). V lost 6 bases and J lost 6, with 19 bases in between. Germline assignment: CDR1 MNHEY and CDR2 SVGAGI. The CDR3 is 15 residues long. The CDR3 loop reads CASRTRDARRDTQYF. CDR3 nucleotide sequence: TGTGCCAGCAGGACTAGGGACGCCCGAAGGGATACGCAGTATTTT.

J is TRBJ1-3 and V is TRBV4-2; 8 bases are a match to TRBD1. Trimming cost V 1 base and J 0 bases; bases outside gene matches: 11. Per the germline V gene, CDR1 is LGHNA and CDR2 is YNFKEQ. The CDR3 extends over 19 amino acids. In nucleotides, the CDR3 is TGTGCCAGCAGCCAAGGGCGAGGACAGGGAACCCTCTCTGGAAACACCATATATTTT. This codes for CASSQGRGQGTLSGNTIYF.

This chain links TRBV19 with TRBJ2-5; TRBD1 agrees at 10 bases. Germline V lookup: CDR1 LNHDA, CDR2 SQIVND (reference sequence). J was trimmed by 2 bases and V by 6 bases; bases with no gene match: 9. This CDR3 is built from 16 residues. CDR3 amino acids: CASRQGQGSSQETQYF. CDR3 bases: TGTGCCAGTAGACAGGGACAGGGGTCCTCTCAAGAGACCCAGTACTTC.

The CDR3 protein is CASSYKGLAGGDTQYF. The CDR3 DNA reads as TGTGCCAGCAGTTATAAGGGACTAGCGGGAGGCGATACGCAGTATTTT. The gene calls are TRBV6-5 and TRBJ2-3; 15 nucleotides line up with TRBD2. The V and J ends lost 3 bases and 6 bases, in that order; junction bases with no gene match: 4. Germline V lookup: CDR1 MNHEY, CDR2 SVGAGI. The CDR3 runs 16 residues.

The chain is built from TRBV24-1 and TRBJ2-1; 12 bases match TRBD2. The V gene's germline CDR1 is KGHDR and CDR2 SFDVKD. This CDR3 has 14 residues. V was clipped by 9 bases and J by 8 bases; unmatched bases: 7. For the CDR3, the DNA is TGTGCCACCTCGACTAGCGGGAGTTTGTATGAGCAGTTCTTC. Translation gives CATSTSGSLYEQFF.

The chain is built from TRBV5-8 and TRBJ2-1; TRBD2 matches at 12 bases. CDR3 length: 15 residues. The germline V gene has CDR1 SGHTS and CDR2 YDEGEE. Losses at the gene ends were 0 bases for V and 8 bases for J; bases not matched to a gene: 3. This chain's CDR3 is CASSLGLAGADEQFF. CDR3 DNA sequence: TGTGCCAGCAGCTTGGGACTAGCGGGAGCCGATGAGCAGTTCTTC.

The chain is built from TRBV7-2 and TRBJ1-2; 8 nucleotides align to TRBD1. V gave up 4 bases and J gave up 7 bases; unmatched junction bases: 11. The CDR3 length is 15 residues. CDR1 SGHTA and CDR2 FQGNSA come from the germline V gene. CDR3 amino acids: CASSSRTGMGVGYTF. CDR3 sequence (DNA): TGTGCCAGCAGCTCCAGGACAGGGATGGGAGTTGGCTACACCTTC.

The rearrangement links TRBV5-4 to TRBJ2-1; 8 bases line up with TRBD2. Looked up from germline, CDR1 is SGHNT and CDR2 is YYREEE (reference sequence). The CDR3 extends over 16 amino acids. J lost 4 bases, V lost 1 base, and 7 bases had no gene match. Here the CDR3 DNA reads TGTGCCAGCAGCTTGCATGCTAGCGGGTGGTACAATGAGCAGTTCTTC. Protein product: CASSLHASGWYNEQFF.

This chain connects TRBV6-1 to TRBJ2-7, with 11 bases lining up with TRBD1. The junction had 10 bases not matched to a gene; V was cut back by 2 bases and J by 1 base. Germline CDR1 MNHNS, CDR2 SASEGT. This CDR3 is 18 amino acids long. DNA for the CDR3: TGTGCCAGCAGTGAAAGAGAGGCCGGGACAGGGGGATCCTACGAGCAGTACTTC. Its translation is CASSEREAGTGGSYEQYF.

V and J are TRBV3-1 (or the pseudogene TRBV3-2) and TRBJ1-2, with D possibly TRBD1 on 6 matching bases. CDR1 and CDR2 (germline): LGHDT, YNNKEL (reference sequence). This CDR3 is built from 13 residues. Trimming pared 0 bases from V and 6 bases from J, leaving 8 bases between. The chain's CDR3 is CASSQDEGDGYTF. The CDR3 DNA sequence: TGTGCCAGCAGCCAAGACGAGGGGGATGGCTACACCTTC.

This chain joins TRBV5-4 and TRBJ1-1; D ambiguous. V lost 3 bases and J 5 bases, leaving 14 bases between the germline ends. CDR3 size: 14 residues. In germline, CDR1 is SGHNT, CDR2 YYREEE (reference sequence). CDR3: CASSSEVKGTEAFF. The CDR3 nucleotides read TGTGCCAGCAGCTCCGAGGTGAAAGGAACTGAAGCTTTCTTT.

The V gene is TRBV29-1, the J gene TRBJ1-4; a possible D gene is TRBD1 (5 bases). In germline, CDR1 is SQVTM, CDR2 ANQGSEA. The CDR3 covers 13 residues. Trimming pared 7 bases from V and 5 bases from J, leaving 14 bases between. Here the CDR3 DNA reads TGCAGCGCCGGACTAGGGACGAATGAAAAACTGTTTTTT. Translated, it gives CSAGLGTNEKLFF.

The chain links TRBV19 to TRBJ2-1, with TRBD1 matching over 7 bases. The V and J ends lost 7 bases and 0 bases, in that order; junction bases with no gene match: 6. From germline, CDR1 is LNHDA and CDR2 SQIVND (reference sequence). The CDR3 has 15 residues. The CDR3 region is CASKEGASSYNEQFF. The CDR3 DNA reads TGTGCCAGTAAAGAGGGGGCGAGCTCCTACAATGAGCAGTTCTTC.

The V and J genes are TRBV5-6 and TRBJ2-3; the match to TRBD1 covers 8 bases. V lost 0 bases to trimming and J lost 6 bases; unmatched junction nucleotides: 9. Germline assignment: CDR1 SGHDT and CDR2 YYEEEE. CDR3 length equals 16 residues. CDR3 coding DNA: TGTGCCAGCAGCTTGGATCGGACAGGGTCACGGGATACGCAGTATTTT. Its protein product is CASSLDRTGSRDTQYF.

The sample holds a few counts of this clone. The chain uses TRBV27 and TRBJ1-5; no definite D call. The germline CDR1 and CDR2 sequences are MNHEY and SMNVEV (reference sequence). With 4 bases removed from V and 5 bases from J, the gap between germline ends came to 9 bases. This CDR3 spans 13 amino acids. The CDR3 DNA sequence: TGTGCCAGCAGTTCCAGTGGTTATCAGCCCCAGCATTTT. It yields the protein CASSSSGYQPQHF.

This clone was picked up one time. This chain links TRBV9 with TRBJ2-3, with TRBD1 matching 7 bases. V was clipped by 3 bases and J by 4 bases; unmatched bases: 8. The length of the CDR3 is 15 residues. Germline V CDR1 and CDR2: SGDLS, YYNGEE. In DNA form, the CDR3 reads TGTGCCAGCAGCGCGCCTCGGGACAGTTCAGATACGCAGTATTTT. It is translated as CASSAPRDSSDTQYF. The full variable domain, in which reference TRBV9 and TRBJ2-3 provide the parts outside the CDR3, is DSGVTQTPKHLITATGQRVTLRCSPRSGDLSVYWYQQSLDQGLQFLIQYYNGEERAKGNILERFSAQQFPDLHSELNLSSLELGDSALYFCASSAPRDSSDTQYFGPGTRLTVL.

The rearrangement joins TRBV4-2 to TRBJ1-1; 11 nucleotides match TRBD1. V shed 0 bases and J 4 bases; nucleotides not matched to a gene: 4. CDR1 is LGHNA, CDR2 YNFKEQ, per germline. CDR3 size: 16 residues. For the CDR3, the DNA is TGTGCCAGCAGCCAAGATTTGGGACAGGGGGGCACTGAAGCTTTCTTT. It translates to CASSQDLGQGGTEAFF.